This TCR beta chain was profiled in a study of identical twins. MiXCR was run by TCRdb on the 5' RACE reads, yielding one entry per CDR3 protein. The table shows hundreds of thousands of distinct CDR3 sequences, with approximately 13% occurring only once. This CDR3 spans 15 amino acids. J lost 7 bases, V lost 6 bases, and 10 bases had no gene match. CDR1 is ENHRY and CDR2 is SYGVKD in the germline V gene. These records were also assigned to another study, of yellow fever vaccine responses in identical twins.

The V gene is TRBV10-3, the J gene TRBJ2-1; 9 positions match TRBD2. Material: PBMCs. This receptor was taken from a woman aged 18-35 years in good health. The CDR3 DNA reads TGTGCCATCAGGGACGGCGGGAGGGCCGGGAATGAGCAGTTCTTC. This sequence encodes CAIRDGGRAGNEQFF.